Presented here are 2 T cell receptor beta chains from one specimen sequenced in a study of cytomegalovirus exposure and HLA in healthy donors. This table comes from immunoSEQ multiplex PCR, and its TCRdb copy is limited to in-frame clones, with some not included. The profile covers 150,000 or so clones, with around four fifths appearing a single time and around 2% taken by the ten largest. Sample: PBMCs. The source is a man aged 25-40 years in good health and CMV-seropositive.

The genes are TRBV27 and TRBJ2-2; D may be TRBD1 (6 bases). The ends were cut back, 6 bases at V and 0 bases at J, with 20 bases in the middle. Germline V gene sequence: CDR1 MNHEY, CDR2 SMNVEV (reference sequence). The CDR3 consists of 18 residues. CDR3 DNA sequence: TGTGCCAGCAGCACATTGCGAACAGGGTTCGCGAACACCGGGGAGCTGTTTTTT. Translated, it gives CASSTLRTGFANTGELFF.

CDR3: CASSRLADRTNEQFF. CDR3 DNA sequence: TGTGCCAGCAGCCGACTAGCGGACCGTACTAATGAGCAGTTCTTC. The V and J genes are TRBV13 and TRBJ2-1, with 9 bases aligning to TRBD2. Germline assignment: CDR1 PRHDT and CDR2 FYEKMQ (reference sequence). Trimming removed 5 bases from V and 7 bases from J; junction bases left unmatched: 9. The CDR3 has 15 residues.